The rows below give T cell receptor beta chains drawn from one sample of a study of PD-1 blockade in classical Hodgkin lymphoma. Method: immunoSEQ multiplex PCR; TCRdb's copy keeps in-frame clones and lacks some. The table lists tens of thousands of clones, around 87% of them singletons. The source was peripheral blood mononuclear cells (PBMCs), collected at baseline. The source of these receptors is a human donor with classical Hodgkin lymphoma. The CDR3 runs from the conserved cysteine through the conserved F or W. A D gene is named only where the DNA matches it firmly. Not all rows give a size; the values are once, few, many and, for expanded clones, a class.

CDR3 protein	CDR3 DNA	D gene	clone size	J gene	V gene
CASSQEIRQGDQPQHF	TGTGCCAGCAGCCAGGAAATCAGACAGGGAGATCAGCCCCAGCATTTT	TRBD1	once	TRBJ1-5	TRBV4-2
CASSYSLGQREQYF	TGTGCCAGCAGTTATTCGCTGGGACAGCGCGAGCAGTACTTC	TRBD1	NA	TRBJ2-7	TRBV6-9
CASGNTEAFF	TGTGCCAGCGGGAATACTGAAGCTTTCTTT	NA	NA	TRBJ1-1	TRBV28
CASSLLRGGQGTLNTGELFF	TGTGCCAGCAGCCTCCTCCGGGGGGGACAGGGGACGTTGAACACCGGGGAGCTGTTTTTT	TRBD1	NA	TRBJ2-2	TRBV5-4
CASSVGGAAQETQYF	TGTGCCAGCAGCGTAGGAGGGGCCGCCCAAGAGACCCAGTACTTC	NA	NA	TRBJ2-5	TRBV9
CASSLAASGGEETQYF	TGTGCCAGCAGCTTGGCGGCTAGCGGGGGGGAAGAGACCCAGTACTTC	TRBD2	NA	TRBJ2-5	TRBV5-6
CASSTRTGGLYGYTF	TGTGCCAGCAGCACCAGGACAGGGGGCCTCTATGGCTACACCTTC	TRBD1	NA	TRBJ1-2	TRBV13
CASGRQGGWANYGYTF	TGTGCCAGTGGACGACAGGGGGGATGGGCTAACTATGGCTACACCTTC	TRBD1	NA	TRBJ1-2	TRBV19
CAISESTGKETQYF	TGTGCCATCAGTGAGTCGACAGGGAAAGAGACCCAGTACTTC	TRBD1	once	TRBJ2-5	TRBV10-3
CASSLARRRPNYGYTF	TGTGCCAGCAGCTTGGCTCGCAGGAGACCTAACTATGGCTACACCTTC	NA	NA	TRBJ1-2	TRBV5-6
CASSFEGRNTEAFF	TGTGCCAGCAGCTTTGAAGGGCGGAACACTGAAGCTTTCTTT	NA	NA	TRBJ1-1	TRBV11-2
CASSPTGRWELFF	TGTGCCAGCAGTCCTACAGGGAGGTGGGAGCTGTTTTTT	NA	NA	TRBJ2-2	TRBV5-6
CASSLGTGGYNEQFF	TGTGCCAGCTCACTCGGGACAGGGGGTTACAATGAGCAGTTCTTC	TRBD1	NA	TRBJ2-1	TRBV18
CASSFGTGVHGYTF	TGTGCCAGCAGTTTTGGGACAGGAGTTCATGGCTACACCTTC	TRBD1	few	TRBJ1-2	TRBV6-5
CASSQGSQPQHF	TGTGCCAGCAGCCAAGGGAGTCAGCCCCAGCATTTT	NA	NA	TRBJ1-5	TRBV4-2
CAASTGQGRTGELFF	TGTGCCGCTTCAACGGGACAGGGTCGGACCGGGGAGCTGTTTTTT	TRBD1	NA	TRBJ2-2	TRBV10-3
CAITGVQGTEAFF	TGTGCCATCACGGGGGTTCAGGGCACTGAAGCTTTCTTT	NA	NA	TRBJ1-1	TRBV6-5
CASSPGPGTNYGYTF	TGTGCCAGCTCACCAGGGCCCGGCACGAACTATGGCTACACCTTC	NA	NA	TRBJ1-2	TRBV18
CASAAAYINSNQPQHF	TGCGCCAGCGCCGCTGCATACATCAATAGCAATCAGCCCCAGCATTTT	NA	NA	TRBJ1-5	TRBV10-1
CASSLSLDGLSEKLFF	TGCGCCAGCAGCTTGTCCCTGGACGGACTGAGTGAAAAACTGTTTTTT	NA	NA	TRBJ1-4	TRBV5-1
CASSSRTRGYEQYF	TGTGCCAGCAGCTCCCGAACACGGGGCTACGAGCAGTACTTC	NA	NA	TRBJ2-7	TRBV5-6
CASSLEGAVEKLFF	TGTGCCAGCAGCTTAGAGGGGGCTGTAGAAAAACTGTTTTTT	TRBD1	NA	TRBJ1-4	TRBV7-6
CASRLRPTSGRAGTGELFF	TGTGCCAGCAGACTGCGCCCGACTAGCGGGAGGGCCGGGACCGGGGAGCTGTTTTTT	TRBD2	NA	TRBJ2-2	TRBV28
CASSPLAGGPHEQFF	TGCGCCAGCAGCCCACTAGCGGGGGGGCCCCATGAGCAGTTCTTC	TRBD2	NA	TRBJ2-1	TRBV5-1